This paragraph covers one T cell receptor beta chain sequence. Additional DNA sequences in this sample encode the identical CDR3. Methods used by the authors: Estimates of nucleated cell counts were drawn from the amplification of reference gene primers. The repertoire was sequenced with immunoSEQ multiplex PCR; TCRdb's copy has only in-frame clones and lacks some. V, J and clone size are taken as reported in that table, and D and trimming were inferred from the DNA itself. Among tens of thousands of clones listed, roughly nine tenths were seen once. The data were taken from a study of blood T cell repertoires in COVID-19. Overall study: T cells, B-cell-depleted T cells, or PBMCs supplied cDNA or gDNA.

The germline gives CDR1 SGHTA, CDR2 FQGTGA. The CDR3 contains 15 residues. V gave up 5 bases and J gave up 0 bases; unmatched junction bases: 1. The chain combines TRBV7-3 with TRBJ2-3, with 11 bases matching TRBD2. This receptor was taken from a male donor with acute or convalescent COVID-19. The sample consisted of peripheral blood. The CDR3 DNA follows: TGTGCCAGCAGCCTAGCGGGGGGAAGCACAGATACGCAGTATTTT. Its translation: CASSLAGGSTDTQYF.